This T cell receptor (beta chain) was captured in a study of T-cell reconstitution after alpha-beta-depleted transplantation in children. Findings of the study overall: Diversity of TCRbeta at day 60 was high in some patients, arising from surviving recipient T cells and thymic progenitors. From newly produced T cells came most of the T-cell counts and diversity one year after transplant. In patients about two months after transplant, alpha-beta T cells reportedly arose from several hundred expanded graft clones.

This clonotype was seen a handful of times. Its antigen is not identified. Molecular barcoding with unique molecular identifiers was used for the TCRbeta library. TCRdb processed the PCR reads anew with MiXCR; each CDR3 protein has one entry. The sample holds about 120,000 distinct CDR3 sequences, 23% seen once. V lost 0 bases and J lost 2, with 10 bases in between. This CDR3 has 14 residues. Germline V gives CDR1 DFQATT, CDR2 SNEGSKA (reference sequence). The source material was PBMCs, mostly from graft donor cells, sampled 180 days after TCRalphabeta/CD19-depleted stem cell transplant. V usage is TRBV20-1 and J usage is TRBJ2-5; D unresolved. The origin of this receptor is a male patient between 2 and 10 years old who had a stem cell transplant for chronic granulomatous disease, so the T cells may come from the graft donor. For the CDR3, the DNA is TGCAGTGCTAGAGATGGCGGAATTCAAGAGACCCAGTACTTC. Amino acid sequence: CSARDGGIQETQYF.